A single sample is the source of the 20 T cell receptor beta chains below, sequenced in a study of blood T cell repertoires in COVID-19. The data were produced by immunoSEQ multiplex PCR, yet TCRdb's version contains in-frame clones alone and is incomplete. The sample lists 150,000 to 200,000 clones; 88% were seen once. Sequenced sample: PBMCs or T cells enriched from blood (not recorded which). The receptors were sampled from a woman younger than 30 who had recovered from COVID-19.

This chain links TRBV7-2 with TRBJ2-6; weak D call: TRBD1 (5 bases). The CDR3 loop spans 17 amino acids. Between the trimmed V and J ends, which lost 3 bases and 0 bases, there was a span of 12 bases. Germline V gene sequence: CDR1 SGHTA, CDR2 FQGNSA. The CDR3 loop is CASSFYRPSSGANVLTF. CDR3 bases: TGTGCCAGCAGCTTTTACAGGCCATCCTCTGGGGCCAACGTCCTGACTTTC.

This rearrangement joins TRBV13 to TRBJ1-1; D remains unclear. Per germline, CDR1 PRHDT and CDR2 FYEKMQ (reference sequence). V lost 5 bases to trimming and J lost 5 bases, with 18 bases between them. The length of the CDR3 is 15 residues. The CDR3 region is CASSASDGRRTEAFF. In nucleotides, the CDR3 is TGTGCCAGCAGCGCCTCAGACGGAAGGCGGACTGAAGCTTTCTTT.

The rearrangement joins TRBV5-1 to TRBJ2-1; D is possibly TRBD2 (5 bases). Trimming pared 2 bases from V and 3 bases from J, leaving 12 bases between. Germline V gene data show CDR1 as SGHRS and CDR2 as YFSETQ. The CDR3 covers 15 residues. The CDR3 loop is CASSFSGSLYNEQFF. CDR3 bases: TGCGCCAGCAGCTTCTCGGGGTCTCTCTACAATGAGCAGTTCTTC.

The genes are TRBV27 and TRBJ2-7, with D possibly being TRBD1 (6 bases). Per the germline V gene, CDR1 is MNHEY and CDR2 is SMNVEV (reference sequence). This CDR3 is built from 15 residues. Trimming removed 6 bases at V and 3 bases at J, with 18 bases between. For the CDR3, the DNA is TGTGCCAGCAGATTAGGGTGGGACAATTTCTACGAGCAGTACTTC. Protein product: CASRLGWDNFYEQYF.

This clone was picked up a small number of times. The chain combines TRBV6-6 with TRBJ2-7, with TRBD1 matching over 9 bases. The CDR3 runs 12 residues. Germline V gene sequence: CDR1 MNHNY, CDR2 SVGAGI (reference sequence). Trimming removed 5 bases from V and 10 bases from J; junction bases left unmatched: 6. CDR3 nucleotide sequence: TGTGCCAGCAGTCTCGGACAGGGGAGTCAGTACTTC. It translates to CASSLGQGSQYF.

J is TRBJ2-1 and V is TRBV2, with 12 bases that match TRBD2. Germline V gene data show CDR1 as SNHLY and CDR2 as FYNNEI. CDR3 length: 16 amino acids. V shed 7 bases, J shed 4 bases, and the junction held 8 bases outside the gene matches. CDR3 bases: TGTGCCAGCAAATGGGGACTAGCGGGCGGATACAATGAGCAGTTCTTC. Translation gives CASKWGLAGGYNEQFF.

The gene calls are TRBV29-1 and TRBJ2-3, with TRBD2 as a possible D gene (5 bases). CDR1 and CDR2 from the germline V gene are SQVTM and ANQGSEA. CDR3 size: 13 residues. V was trimmed by 3 bases and J by 8 bases, leaving 15 bases between them. As DNA, the CDR3 is TGCAGCGTTGATGGCCTAGAAGAGGGTACGCAGTATTTT. Translation gives CSVDGLEEGTQYF.

The V gene is TRBV3-1 (or the pseudogene TRBV3-2), the J gene TRBJ1-6, with TRBD1 matching over 8 bases. With V trimmed by 4 bases and J by 9 bases, 5 bases remained unmatched. Germline assignment: CDR1 LGHDT and CDR2 YNNKEL (reference sequence). There are 14 residues in the CDR3. The CDR3 here is CASSPTGEGSPLHF. The CDR3 DNA reads TGTGCCAGCAGCCCGACAGGGGAGGGTTCACCCCTCCACTTT.

The V and J genes are TRBV20-1 and TRBJ2-5; perhaps TRBD2 as D (6 bases). Germline CDR1 DFQATT, CDR2 SNEGSKA (reference sequence). The ends were cut back, 3 bases at V and 2 bases at J, with 13 bases in the middle. The CDR3 extends over 14 amino acids. The CDR3 DNA reads TGCAGTGCTAGTAACGGAGGGAGACAAGAGACCCAGTACTTC. This sequence encodes CSASNGGRQETQYF.

The rearrangement joins TRBV29-1 to TRBJ1-1, with a possible D match to TRBD1 (5 bases). V shed 2 bases and J shed 4 bases, with 14 bases lying between them. This CDR3 is 14 amino acids long. Germline V CDR1 and CDR2: SQVTM, ANQGSEA. CDR3 amino acids: CSVELGRGGTEAFF. The CDR3, as DNA: TGCAGCGTTGAATTGGGGCGGGGTGGCACTGAAGCTTTCTTT.

CDR3 loop: CASSITYEQYF. The DNA for the CDR3 is TGTGCCAGCAGCATAACCTACGAGCAGTACTTC. The chain combines TRBV5-6 with TRBJ2-7, with no clear D. In germline, CDR1 is SGHDT, CDR2 YYEEEE. The CDR3 is made up of 11 amino acids. V shed 4 bases and J shed 2 bases, with 4 bases lying between them.

This clone was picked up one time. The chain links TRBV7-9 to TRBJ1-3; D not certain. Germline V lookup: CDR1 SEHNR, CDR2 FQNEAQ (reference sequence). With 1 base removed from V and 4 bases from J, the gap between germline ends came to 11 bases. The CDR3 has 15 residues. The CDR3 here is CASSLVQEAGNTIYF. DNA of the CDR3: TGTGCCAGCAGCTTAGTGCAGGAGGCCGGAAACACCATATATTTT.

V is TRBV7-9 and J is TRBJ2-7; weak D call: TRBD1 (5 bases). Between the trimmed V and J ends, which lost 3 bases and 0 bases, there was a span of 15 bases. CDR1 is SEHNR, CDR2 FQNEAQ, per germline (reference sequence). This CDR3 contains 16 residues. As DNA, the CDR3 is TGTGCCAGCAGCTTTGACAGCCTCTCGAGCTCCTACGAGCAGTACTTC. It translates to CASSFDSLSSSYEQYF.

The chain combines TRBV9 with TRBJ1-3; the D gene is possibly TRBD1 (6 bases). V gave up 2 bases and J gave up 3 bases, with 9 bases separating them. CDR1 SGDLS and CDR2 YYNGEE come from the germline V gene. The CDR3 has 14 residues. As DNA, the CDR3 is TGTGCCAGCAGCGTGACAGGAGTTGGAAACACCATATATTTT. This translates into CASSVTGVGNTIYF.

This clone was recorded only once. The chain has TRBV2 and TRBJ2-7, with D perhaps TRBD1 (6 bases). V lost 5 bases and J lost 7, with 21 bases in between. The CDR3 is 15 residues long. CDR1 SNHLY and CDR2 FYNNEI come from the germline V gene. CDR3 in amino acids: CASSSNGQSVEEQYF. Here the CDR3 DNA reads TGTGCCAGCAGTTCTAACGGACAGTCCGTAGAGGAGCAGTACTTC.

CDR3 DNA sequence: TGCAGCGTTGAGACAGGGGATAATGAAAAACTGTTTTTT. Translated, it gives CSVETGDNEKLFF. This rearrangement joins TRBV29-1 to TRBJ1-4, with 8 bases fitting TRBD1. The CDR3 has 13 amino acids. The germline CDR1 and CDR2 sequences are SQVTM and ANQGSEA. V was pared by 3 bases and J by 4 bases, with 1 base of the junction left unmatched.

J is TRBJ1-1 and V is TRBV10-3; D is uncertain. Trimming took 6 bases from V and 0 from J, leaving 8 bases between them. Germline CDR1 is ENHRY and CDR2 is SYGVKD. The CDR3 has 13 amino acids. The CDR3 DNA reads TGTGCCATCAGGGTTGAGTTGAACACTGAAGCTTTCTTT. It is translated as CAIRVELNTEAFF.

As DNA, the CDR3 is TGTGCCAGCAGTTTAAGGGCAGGGGGCGCTGGGGGGAACGAGCAGTACTTC. This sequence encodes CASSLRAGGAGGNEQYF. The rearrangement uses TRBV28 and TRBJ2-7; 8 bases are shared with TRBD1. The CDR3 has 17 residues. Germline assignment: CDR1 MDHEN and CDR2 SYDVKM. Trimming removed 2 bases from V and 5 bases from J; junction bases left unmatched: 14.

J is TRBJ1-2 and V is TRBV15; 7 bases fit TRBD1. The germline V gene encodes CDR1 LNHNV and CDR2 YYDKDF (reference sequence). V dropped 4 bases and J dropped 5; count of bases not matched to a gene: 4. The CDR3 consists of 13 residues. In DNA, the CDR3 is TGTGCCACCAGCACCGGACAGGCTTATGGCTACACCTTC. It yields the protein CATSTGQAYGYTF.

The rearrangement uses TRBV5-5 and TRBJ2-3; tentative D call: TRBD1 (7 bases). This CDR3 is 17 amino acids long. CDR1 and CDR2 from the germline V gene are SGHKS and YYEKEE (reference sequence). V dropped 0 bases and J dropped 9 bases, with 23 bases sitting between them. CDR3 DNA: TGTGCCAGCAGCTTGGATGGGGGCAGGGGGGCCCACGAAACGCAGTATTTT. It yields the protein CASSLDGGRGAHETQYF.